This T cell receptor (beta chain) was sequenced during a study of blood T cell repertoires in COVID-19. Data came from immunoSEQ multiplex PCR; TCRdb stores just in-frame clones and leaves some out. Of roughly 130,000 clones listed, around 85% are singletons. The TCR comes from a woman aged 45-65 years with acute or convalescent COVID-19. The sequencing sample was made of peripheral blood.

The CDR3 sequence: CASREWGQGNTIYF. The CDR3 DNA is TGTGCCAGCAGGGAGTGGGGACAGGGAAACACCATATATTTT. This chain joins TRBV27 and TRBJ1-3; 7 nucleotides align to TRBD1. The V gene's germline CDR1 is MNHEY and CDR2 SMNVEV (reference sequence). The ends lost 6 bases at V and 4 bases at J; junction bases unmatched: 6. The CDR3 sequence is 14 residues long.